These 2 T cell receptor beta chains share one sample of origin, sequenced in a study of T cell responses to AZD1222 COVID-19 vaccine. The data were produced by immunoSEQ multiplex PCR, yet TCRdb's version contains in-frame clones alone and is incomplete. The sample yields 85,000 to 120,000 clones, roughly 84% seen once. The material sequenced was peripheral blood, taken on day 0 of AZD1222 vaccination. The receptors were gathered from an adult in good health.

The chain combines TRBV25-1 with TRBJ2-1; D gene ambiguous. Germline CDR1 reads MGHDK; CDR2 reads SYGVNS. The CDR3 loop spans 11 amino acids. V gave up 2 bases and J gave up 10 bases, with 6 bases separating them. In DNA form, the CDR3 reads TGTGCCAGCAGTGAACTATGGGAGCAGTTCTTC. Its translation is CASSELWEQFF.

J is TRBJ2-7 and V is TRBV18; TRBD1 matches at 12 bases. Germline V gene lookup returns CDR1 KGHSH and CDR2 LQKENI. V dropped 3 bases and J dropped 4; count of bases not matched to a gene: 22. CDR3 length equals 21 residues. The chain's CDR3 is CASSPRIGDRGPLGGLYEQYF. In DNA, the CDR3 is TGTGCCAGCTCACCTCGAATAGGGGACAGGGGGCCTTTAGGGGGACTTTACGAGCAGTACTTC.